The entry below describes one TCR beta chain. What it recognizes is unknown. These data belong to a study of OX40 agonist ivuxolimab in advanced cancers. Measured with immunoSEQ multiplex PCR; TCRdb has only the in-frame clones, and not every one. Of 72,000 or so clones in the sample, nearly 90% were seen once. Trimming removed 5 bases from V and 0 bases from J; junction bases left unmatched: 3. The CDR3 loop spans 15 amino acids. The germline CDR1 and CDR2 sequences are SGHTA and FQGNSA. Study-level findings and limits: By week 6 at 0.1 to 3.0 mg/kg, blood CD4+ and CD8+ T cells had expanded clonally. Among some nonresponders, normalized T-cell clonal expansion was also low.

This specimen was CD4+ or CD8+ T cells sorted from blood, taken in a trial of the OX40 agonist ivuxolimab. The clonotype comes from an adult with an advanced solid tumor such as melanoma, head and neck, liver or kidney cancer. The chain has TRBV7-2 and TRBJ2-7; 11 bases match TRBD2. CDR3 coding DNA: TGTGCCAGCAGCACGACTAGCGGGAACTCCTACGAGCAGTACTTC. As protein: CASSTTSGNSYEQYF.